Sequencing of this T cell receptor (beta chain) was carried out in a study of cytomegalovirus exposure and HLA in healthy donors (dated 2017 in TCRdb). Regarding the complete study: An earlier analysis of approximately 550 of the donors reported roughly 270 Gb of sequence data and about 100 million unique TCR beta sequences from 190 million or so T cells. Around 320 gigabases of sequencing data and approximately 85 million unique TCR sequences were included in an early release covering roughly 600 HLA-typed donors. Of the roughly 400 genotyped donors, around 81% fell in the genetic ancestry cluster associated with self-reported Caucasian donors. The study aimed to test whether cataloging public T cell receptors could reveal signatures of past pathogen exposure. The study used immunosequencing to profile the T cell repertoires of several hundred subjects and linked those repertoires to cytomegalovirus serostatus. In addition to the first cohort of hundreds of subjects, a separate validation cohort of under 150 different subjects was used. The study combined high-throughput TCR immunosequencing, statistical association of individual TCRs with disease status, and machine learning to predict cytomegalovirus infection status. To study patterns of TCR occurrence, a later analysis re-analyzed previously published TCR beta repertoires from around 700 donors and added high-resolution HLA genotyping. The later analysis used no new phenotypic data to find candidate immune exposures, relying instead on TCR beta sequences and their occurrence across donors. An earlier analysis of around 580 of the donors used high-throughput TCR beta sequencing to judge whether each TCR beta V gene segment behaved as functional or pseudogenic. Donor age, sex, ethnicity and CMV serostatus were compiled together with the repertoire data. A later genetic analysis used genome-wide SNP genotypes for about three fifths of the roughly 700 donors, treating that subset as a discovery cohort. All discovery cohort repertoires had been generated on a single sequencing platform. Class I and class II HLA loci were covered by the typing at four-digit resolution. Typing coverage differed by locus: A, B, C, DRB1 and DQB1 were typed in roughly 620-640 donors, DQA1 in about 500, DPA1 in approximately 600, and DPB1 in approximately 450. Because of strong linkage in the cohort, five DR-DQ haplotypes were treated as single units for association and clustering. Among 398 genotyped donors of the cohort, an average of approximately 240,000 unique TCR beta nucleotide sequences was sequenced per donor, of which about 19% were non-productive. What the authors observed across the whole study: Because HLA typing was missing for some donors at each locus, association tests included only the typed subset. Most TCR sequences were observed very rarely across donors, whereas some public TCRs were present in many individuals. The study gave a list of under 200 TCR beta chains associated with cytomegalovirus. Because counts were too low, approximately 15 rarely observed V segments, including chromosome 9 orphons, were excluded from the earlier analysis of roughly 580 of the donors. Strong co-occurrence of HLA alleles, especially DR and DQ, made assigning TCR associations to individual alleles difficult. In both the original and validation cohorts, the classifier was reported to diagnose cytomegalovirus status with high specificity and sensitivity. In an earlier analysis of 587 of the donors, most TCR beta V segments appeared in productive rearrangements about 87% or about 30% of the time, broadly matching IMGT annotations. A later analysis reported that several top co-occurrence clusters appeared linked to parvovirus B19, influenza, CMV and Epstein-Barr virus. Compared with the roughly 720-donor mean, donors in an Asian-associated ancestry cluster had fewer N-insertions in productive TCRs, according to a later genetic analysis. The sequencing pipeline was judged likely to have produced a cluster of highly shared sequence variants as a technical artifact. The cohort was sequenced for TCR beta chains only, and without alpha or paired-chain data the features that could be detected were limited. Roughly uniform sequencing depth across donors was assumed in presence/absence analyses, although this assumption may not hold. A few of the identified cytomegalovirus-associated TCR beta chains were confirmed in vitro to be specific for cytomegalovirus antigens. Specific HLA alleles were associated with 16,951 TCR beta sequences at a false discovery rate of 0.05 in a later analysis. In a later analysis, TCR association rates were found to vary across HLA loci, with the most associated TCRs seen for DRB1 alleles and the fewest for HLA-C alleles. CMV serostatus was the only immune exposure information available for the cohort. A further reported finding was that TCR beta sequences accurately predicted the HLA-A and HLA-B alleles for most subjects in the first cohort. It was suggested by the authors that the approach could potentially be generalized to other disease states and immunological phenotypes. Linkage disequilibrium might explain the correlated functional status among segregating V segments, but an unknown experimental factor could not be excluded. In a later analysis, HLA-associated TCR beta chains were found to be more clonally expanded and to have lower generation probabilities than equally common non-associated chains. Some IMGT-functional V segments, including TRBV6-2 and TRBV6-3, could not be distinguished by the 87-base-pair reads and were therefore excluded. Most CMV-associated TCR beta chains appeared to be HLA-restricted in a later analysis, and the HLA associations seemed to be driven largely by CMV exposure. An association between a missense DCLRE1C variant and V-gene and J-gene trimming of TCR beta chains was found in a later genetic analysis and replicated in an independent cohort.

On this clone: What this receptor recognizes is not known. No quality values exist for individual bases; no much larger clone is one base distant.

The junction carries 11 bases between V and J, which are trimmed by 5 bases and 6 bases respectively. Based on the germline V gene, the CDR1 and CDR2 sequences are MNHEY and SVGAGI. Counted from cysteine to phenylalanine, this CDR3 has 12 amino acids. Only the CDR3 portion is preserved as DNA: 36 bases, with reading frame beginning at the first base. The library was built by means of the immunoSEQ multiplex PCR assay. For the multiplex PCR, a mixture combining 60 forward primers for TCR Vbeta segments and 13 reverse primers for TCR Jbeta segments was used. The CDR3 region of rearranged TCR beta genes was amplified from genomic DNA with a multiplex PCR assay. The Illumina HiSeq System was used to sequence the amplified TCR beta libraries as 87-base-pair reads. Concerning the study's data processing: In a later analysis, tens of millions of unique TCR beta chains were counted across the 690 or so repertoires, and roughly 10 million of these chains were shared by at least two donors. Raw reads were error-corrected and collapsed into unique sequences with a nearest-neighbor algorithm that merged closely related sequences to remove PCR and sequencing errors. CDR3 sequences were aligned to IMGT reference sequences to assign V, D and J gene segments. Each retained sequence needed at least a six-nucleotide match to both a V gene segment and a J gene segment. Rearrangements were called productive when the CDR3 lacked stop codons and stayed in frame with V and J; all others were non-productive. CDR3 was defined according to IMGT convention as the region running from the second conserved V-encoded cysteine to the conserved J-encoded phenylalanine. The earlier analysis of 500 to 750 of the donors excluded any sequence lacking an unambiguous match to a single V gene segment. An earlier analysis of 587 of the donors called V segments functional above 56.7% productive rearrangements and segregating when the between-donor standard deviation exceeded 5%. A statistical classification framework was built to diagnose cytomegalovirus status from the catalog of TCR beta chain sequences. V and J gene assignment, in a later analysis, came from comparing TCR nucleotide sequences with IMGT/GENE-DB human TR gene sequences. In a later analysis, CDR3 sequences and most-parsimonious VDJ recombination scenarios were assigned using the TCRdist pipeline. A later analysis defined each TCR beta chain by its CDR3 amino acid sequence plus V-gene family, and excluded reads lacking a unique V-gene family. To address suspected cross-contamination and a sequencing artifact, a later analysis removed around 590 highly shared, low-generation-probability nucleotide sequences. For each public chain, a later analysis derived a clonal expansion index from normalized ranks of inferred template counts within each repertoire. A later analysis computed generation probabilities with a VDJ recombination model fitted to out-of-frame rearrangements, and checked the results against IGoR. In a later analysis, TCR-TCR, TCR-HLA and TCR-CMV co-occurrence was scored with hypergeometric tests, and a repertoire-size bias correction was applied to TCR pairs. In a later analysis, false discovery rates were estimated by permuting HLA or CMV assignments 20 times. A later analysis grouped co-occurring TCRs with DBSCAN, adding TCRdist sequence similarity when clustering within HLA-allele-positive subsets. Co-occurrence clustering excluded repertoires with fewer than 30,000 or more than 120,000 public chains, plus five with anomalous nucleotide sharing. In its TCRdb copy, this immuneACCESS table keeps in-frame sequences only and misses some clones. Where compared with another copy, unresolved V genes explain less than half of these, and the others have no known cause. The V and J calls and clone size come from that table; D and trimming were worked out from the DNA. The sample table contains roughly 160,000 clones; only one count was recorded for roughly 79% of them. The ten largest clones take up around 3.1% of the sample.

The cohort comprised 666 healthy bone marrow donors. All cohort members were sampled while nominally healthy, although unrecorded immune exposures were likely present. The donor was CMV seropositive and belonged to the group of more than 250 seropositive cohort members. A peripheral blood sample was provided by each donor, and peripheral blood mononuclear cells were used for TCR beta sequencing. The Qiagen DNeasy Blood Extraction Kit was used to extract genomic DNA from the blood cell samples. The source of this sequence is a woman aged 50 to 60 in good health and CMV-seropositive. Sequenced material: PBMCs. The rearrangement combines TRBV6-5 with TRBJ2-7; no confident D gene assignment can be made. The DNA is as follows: TGTGCCAGCAGTACCCCTCCGGGCGAGCAGTACTTC. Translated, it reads CASSTPPGEQYF.